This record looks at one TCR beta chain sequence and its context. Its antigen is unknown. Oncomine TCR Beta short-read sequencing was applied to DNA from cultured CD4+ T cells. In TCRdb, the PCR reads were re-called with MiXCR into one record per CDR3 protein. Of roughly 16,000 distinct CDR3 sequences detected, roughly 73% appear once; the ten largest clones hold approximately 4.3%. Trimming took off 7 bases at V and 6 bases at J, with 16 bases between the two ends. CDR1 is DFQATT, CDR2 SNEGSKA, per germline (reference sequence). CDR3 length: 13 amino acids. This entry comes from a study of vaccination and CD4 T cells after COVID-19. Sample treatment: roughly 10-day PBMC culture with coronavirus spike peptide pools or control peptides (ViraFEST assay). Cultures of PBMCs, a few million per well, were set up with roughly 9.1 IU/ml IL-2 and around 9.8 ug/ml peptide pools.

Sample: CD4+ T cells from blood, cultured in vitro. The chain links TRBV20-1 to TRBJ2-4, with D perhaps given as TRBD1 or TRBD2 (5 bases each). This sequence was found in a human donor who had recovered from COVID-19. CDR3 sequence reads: CSGPHSGGNIQYF. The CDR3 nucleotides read TGCAGTGGCCCCCACAGTGGGGGAAACATTCAGTACTTC.